These T cell receptor beta chains were read from a single sample in a study of OX40 agonist ivuxolimab in advanced cancers. The repertoire was sequenced with immunoSEQ multiplex PCR; TCRdb's copy has only in-frame clones and lacks some. In the table there are about 53,000 clones, more than 70% of which are singletons. Source: CD4+ or CD8+ T cells sorted from blood, taken in a trial of the OX40 agonist ivuxolimab. These receptors were collected from an adult with an advanced solid tumor such as melanoma, head and neck, liver or kidney cancer. CDR3s include the opening cysteine and the closing phenylalanine or tryptophan. The order of the fields is J gene, V gene, D gene, CDR3 length, clone size, CDR3 DNA, CDR3 protein. The D gene is left open where the match is weak. Expanded clones get a size class; other rows say once, few or many, or leave the size out.

J gene: TRBJ2-4; V gene: TRBV7-2; D gene: TRBD2; CDR3 length: 15; clone size: .; CDR3 DNA: TGTGCCAGCTCCCGCCCGGGGGGGGCTGGCAACATTCAGTACTTC; CDR3 protein: CASSRPGGAGNIQYF
J gene: TRBJ1-3; V gene: TRBV30; D gene: .; CDR3 length: 15; clone size: few; CDR3 DNA: TGTGCCTGGAGTCGGGGGGTGAGCTCTGGAAACACCATATATTTT; CDR3 protein: CAWSRGVSSGNTIYF
J gene: TRBJ2-3; V gene: TRBV27; D gene: .; CDR3 length: 18; clone size: .; CDR3 DNA: TGTGCCAGCAGTTCACCCCCTGGAAGCGGTACATACACAGATACGCAGTATTTT; CDR3 protein: CASSSPPGSGTYTDTQYF
J gene: TRBJ2-7; V gene: TRBV27; D gene: TRBD1; CDR3 length: 13; clone size: .; CDR3 DNA: TGTGCCAGCAGTAACTACAGGGGCGACGAGCAGTACTTC; CDR3 protein: CASSNYRGDEQYF
J gene: TRBJ1-1; V gene: TRBV10-2; D gene: .; CDR3 length: 14; clone size: .; CDR3 DNA: TGCGCCAGCAGCACGACCGGGTCGAACACTGAAGCTTTCTTT; CDR3 protein: CASSTTGSNTEAFF
J gene: TRBJ2-2; V gene: TRBV25-1; D gene: .; CDR3 length: 18; clone size: few; CDR3 DNA: TGTGCCAGCAGTGAATTTGAGTGGGACGGTCGATCCGCCGGGGAGCTGTTTTTT; CDR3 protein: CASSEFEWDGRSAGELFF
J gene: TRBJ1-2; V gene: TRBV25-1; D gene: .; CDR3 length: 12; clone size: few; CDR3 DNA: TGTGCCAGCACCCAAGGACCGGATGGCTACACCTTC; CDR3 protein: CASTQGPDGYTF
J gene: TRBJ2-3; V gene: TRBV7-9; D gene: TRBD2; CDR3 length: 14; clone size: few; CDR3 DNA: TGTGCCAGCAGCCGAGCGGGAGCTGCGGATACGCAGTATTTT; CDR3 protein: CASSRAGAADTQYF
J gene: TRBJ1-1; V gene: TRBV7-2; D gene: TRBD1; CDR3 length: 16; clone size: .; CDR3 DNA: TGTGCCAGCAGCCCAAACAGGGGAGGTCGGAACACTGAAGCTTTCTTT; CDR3 protein: CASSPNRGGRNTEAFF
J gene: TRBJ1-1; V gene: TRBV19; D gene: .; CDR3 length: 15; clone size: .; CDR3 DNA: TGTGCCAGTAGCCACCTATCGGGGGGGAACACTGAAGCTTTCTTT; CDR3 protein: CASSHLSGGNTEAFF
J gene: TRBJ2-1; V gene: TRBV18; D gene: TRBD1; CDR3 length: 13; clone size: .; CDR3 DNA: TGTGCCAGCTCACCCGACAGGGTAAATGAGCAGTTCTTC; CDR3 protein: CASSPDRVNEQFF
J gene: TRBJ1-3; V gene: TRBV21-1; D gene: .; CDR3 length: 13; clone size: .; CDR3 DNA: TGTGCCAGCACTCACAGGGAAGGAAACACCATATATTTT; CDR3 protein: CASTHREGNTIYF
J gene: TRBJ1-4; V gene: TRBV28; D gene: .; CDR3 length: 15; clone size: .; CDR3 DNA: TGTGCCAGCAGTCCCCCCGGGGGGACTAATGAAAAACTGTTTTTT; CDR3 protein: CASSPPGGTNEKLFF
J gene: TRBJ2-1; V gene: TRBV5-8; D gene: .; CDR3 length: 14; clone size: .; CDR3 DNA: TGTGCCAGCAGCGCCGGGGCTTCATACAATGAGCAGTTCTTC; CDR3 protein: CASSAGASYNEQFF
J gene: TRBJ1-3; V gene: TRBV15; D gene: .; CDR3 length: 11; clone size: .; CDR3 DNA: TGTGCCACCAGCCCCCGGAACACCATATATTTT; CDR3 protein: CATSPRNTIYF
J gene: TRBJ2-1; V gene: TRBV30; D gene: .; CDR3 length: 12; clone size: .; CDR3 DNA: TGTGCCTGGAGTGTACGATTAAATGAGCAGTTCTTC; CDR3 protein: CAWSVRLNEQFF
J gene: TRBJ2-5; V gene: TRBV11-1; D gene: .; CDR3 length: 14; clone size: few; CDR3 DNA: TGTGCCAGCAGCTCAGACACGTACCAAGAGACCCAGTACTTC; CDR3 protein: CASSSDTYQETQYF
J gene: TRBJ2-7; V gene: TRBV29-1; D gene: .; CDR3 length: 11; clone size: .; CDR3 DNA: TGCAGCGTTCTTGCAGCTAGTGAGCAGTACTTC; CDR3 protein: CSVLAASEQYF
J gene: TRBJ1-5; V gene: TRBV4-1; D gene: .; CDR3 length: 16; clone size: .; CDR3 DNA: TGCGCCAGCAGCGCTCAGGGTGAAGGAAGCAATCAGCCCCAGCATTTT; CDR3 protein: CASSAQGEGSNQPQHF
J gene: TRBJ1-4; V gene: TRBV10-1; D gene: .; CDR3 length: 14; clone size: .; CDR3 DNA: TGCGCCAGCAGCGGCTCCACGGGAAATGAAAAACTGTTTTTT; CDR3 protein: CASSGSTGNEKLFF
J gene: TRBJ1-6; V gene: TRBV19; D gene: .; CDR3 length: 14; clone size: .; CDR3 DNA: TGTGCCAGTAGTCCCACAGGGATAACTTCACCCCTCCACTTT; CDR3 protein: CASSPTGITSPLHF
J gene: TRBJ1-1; V gene: TRBV18; D gene: .; CDR3 length: 14; clone size: .; CDR3 DNA: TGTGCCAGCTCACCACTTCGGGGGAACACTGAAGCTTTCTTT; CDR3 protein: CASSPLRGNTEAFF